This T cell receptor (beta chain) was sequenced during a study of cytomegalovirus exposure and HLA in healthy donors. Study conclusions and caveats: An analysis was carried out at a later point. It showed that HLA-associated TCR beta chains were more clonally expanded than equally common non-associated chains. Later analysis associated a missense DCLRE1C variant with TCR beta V- and J-gene trimming.

The study ran its PCR with 60 Vbeta and 13 Jbeta primers. Only in-frame clones appear in the TCRdb table, and some are missing; sequencing was by immunoSEQ multiplex PCR. Of about 120,000 clones in the sample, roughly 80% were seen once. Details on this clone: Its matching antigen is unknown.

The CDR3 has 15 amino acids. Germline values: CDR1 LNHDA, CDR2 SQIVND (reference sequence). With V trimmed by 7 bases and J by 4 bases, 10 bases remained unmatched. The sequenced sample was PBMCs. The rearrangement links TRBV19 to TRBJ2-7; 10 nucleotides match TRBD2. The TCR originated in a female donor in good health and CMV-seronegative. CDR3 sequence reads: CASISSGGLRYEQYF. DNA for the CDR3: TGTGCCAGTATTTCTAGCGGGGGCCTGCGATACGAGCAGTACTTC.